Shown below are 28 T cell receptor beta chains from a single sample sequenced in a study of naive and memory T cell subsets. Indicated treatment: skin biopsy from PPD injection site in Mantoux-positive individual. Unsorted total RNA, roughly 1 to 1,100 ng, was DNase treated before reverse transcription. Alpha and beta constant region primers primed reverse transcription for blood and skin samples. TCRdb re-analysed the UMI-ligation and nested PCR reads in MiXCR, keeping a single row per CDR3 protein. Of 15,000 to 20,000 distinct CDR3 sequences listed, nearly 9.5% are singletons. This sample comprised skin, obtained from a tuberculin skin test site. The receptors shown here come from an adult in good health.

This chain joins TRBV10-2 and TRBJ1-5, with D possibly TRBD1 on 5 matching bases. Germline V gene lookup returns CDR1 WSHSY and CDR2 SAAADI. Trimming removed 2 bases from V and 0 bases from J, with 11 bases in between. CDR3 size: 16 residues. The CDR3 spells CASSEETAFSNQPQHF. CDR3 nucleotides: TGCGCCAGCAGTGAGGAGACAGCTTTTAGCAATCAGCCCCAGCATTTT.

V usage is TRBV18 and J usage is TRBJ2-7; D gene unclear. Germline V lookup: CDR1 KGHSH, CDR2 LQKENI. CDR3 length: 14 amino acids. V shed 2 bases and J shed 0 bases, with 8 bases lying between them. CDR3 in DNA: TGTGCCAGCTCACCAATCCAGACCTCCTACGAGCAGTACTTC. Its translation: CASSPIQTSYEQYF.

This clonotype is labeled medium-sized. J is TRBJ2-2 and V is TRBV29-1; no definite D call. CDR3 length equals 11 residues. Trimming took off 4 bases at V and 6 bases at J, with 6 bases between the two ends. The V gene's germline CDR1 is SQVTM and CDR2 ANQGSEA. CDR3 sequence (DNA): TGCAGCGTTGGATTGGCCGGGGAGCTGTTTTTT. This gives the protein CSVGLAGELFF.

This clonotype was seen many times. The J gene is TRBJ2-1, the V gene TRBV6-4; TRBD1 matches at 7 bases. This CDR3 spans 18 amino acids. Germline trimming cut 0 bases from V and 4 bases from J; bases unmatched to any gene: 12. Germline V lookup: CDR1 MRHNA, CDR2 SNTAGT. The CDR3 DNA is TGTGCCAGCAGTGACTCCCCCCTTTGGGCAGGGGGTTACAATGAGCAGTTCTTC. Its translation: CASSDSPLWAGGYNEQFF.

The CDR3, as DNA: TGTGCCAGCTCACCACTAGACGGAGGACTAGCCAAAAACATTCAGTACTTC. Translating gives CASSPLDGGLAKNIQYF. The J gene is TRBJ2-4, the V gene TRBV18, with a tentative D call TRBD2 (5 bases). Germline loops: CDR1 KGHSH, CDR2 LQKENI. The CDR3 spans 17 residues. The V gene lost 1 base and the J gene lost 0 bases, with 13 bases spanning the gap. The entire variable domain, with the rest obtained from reference TRBV18 and TRBJ2-4, is as follows: NAGVMQNPRHLVRRRGQEARLRCSPMKGHSHVYWYRQLPEEGLKFMVYLQKENIIDESGMPKERFSAEFPKEGPSILRIQQVVRGDSAAYFCASSPLDGGLAKNIQYFGAGTRLSVL.

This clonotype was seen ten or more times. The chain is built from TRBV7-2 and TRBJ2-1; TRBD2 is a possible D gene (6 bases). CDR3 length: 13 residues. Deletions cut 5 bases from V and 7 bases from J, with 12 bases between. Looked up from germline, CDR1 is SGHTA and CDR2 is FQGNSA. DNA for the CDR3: TGTGCCAGCAGCGCCTACCTAGCGAATGAGCAGTTCTTC. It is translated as CASSAYLANEQFF.

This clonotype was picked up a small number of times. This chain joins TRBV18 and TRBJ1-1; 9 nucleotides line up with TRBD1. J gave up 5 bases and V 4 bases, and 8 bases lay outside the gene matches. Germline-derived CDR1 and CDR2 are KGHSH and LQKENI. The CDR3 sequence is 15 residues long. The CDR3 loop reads CASSQGQGMLTEAFF. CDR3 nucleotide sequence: TGTGCCAGCTCACAGGGACAGGGTATGCTTACTGAAGCTTTCTTT. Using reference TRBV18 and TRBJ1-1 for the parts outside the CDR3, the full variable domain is NAGVMQNPRHLVRRRGQEARLRCSPMKGHSHVYWYRQLPEEGLKFMVYLQKENIIDESGMPKERFSAEFPKEGPSILRIQQVVRGDSAAYFCASSQGQGMLTEAFFGQGTRLTVV.

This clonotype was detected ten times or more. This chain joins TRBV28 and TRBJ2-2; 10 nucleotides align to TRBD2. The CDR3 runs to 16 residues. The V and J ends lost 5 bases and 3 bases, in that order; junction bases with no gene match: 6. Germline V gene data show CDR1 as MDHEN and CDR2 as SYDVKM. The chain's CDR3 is CASSDSGRFYTGELFF. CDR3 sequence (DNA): TGTGCCAGCAGTGATAGCGGGAGGTTTTACACCGGGGAGCTGTTTTTT.

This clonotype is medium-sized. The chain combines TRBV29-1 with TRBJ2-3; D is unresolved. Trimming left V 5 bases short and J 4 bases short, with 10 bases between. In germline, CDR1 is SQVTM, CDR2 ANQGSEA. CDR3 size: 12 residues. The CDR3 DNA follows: TGCAGCGTTCTCCAGGACCCAGATACGCAGTATTTT. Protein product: CSVLQDPDTQYF.

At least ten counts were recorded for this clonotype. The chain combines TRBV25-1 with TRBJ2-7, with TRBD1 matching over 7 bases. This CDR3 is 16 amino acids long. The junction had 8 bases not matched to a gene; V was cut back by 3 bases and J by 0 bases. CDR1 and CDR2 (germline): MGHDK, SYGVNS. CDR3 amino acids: CASSDPGQEFSYEQYF. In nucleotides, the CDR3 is TGTGCCAGCAGTGACCCAGGACAGGAGTTCTCCTACGAGCAGTACTTC.

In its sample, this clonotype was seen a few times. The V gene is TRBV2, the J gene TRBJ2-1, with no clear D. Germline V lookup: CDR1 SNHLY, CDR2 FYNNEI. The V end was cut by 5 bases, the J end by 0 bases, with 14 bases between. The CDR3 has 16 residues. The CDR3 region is CASSPRRKSSYNEQFF. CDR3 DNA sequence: TGTGCCAGCAGTCCCCGGCGGAAGAGCTCCTACAATGAGCAGTTCTTC. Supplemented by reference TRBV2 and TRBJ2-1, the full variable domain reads EPEVTQTPSHQVTQMGQEVILRCVPISNHLYFYWYRQILGQKVEFLVSFYNNEISEKSEIFDDQFSVERPDGSNFTLKIRSTKLEDSAMYFCASSPRRKSSYNEQFFGPGTRLTVL.

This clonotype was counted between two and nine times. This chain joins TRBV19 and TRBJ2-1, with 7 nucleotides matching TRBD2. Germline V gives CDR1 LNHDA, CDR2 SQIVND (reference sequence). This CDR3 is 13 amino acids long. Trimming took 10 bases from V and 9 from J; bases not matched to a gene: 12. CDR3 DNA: TGTGCCACGTGTATCGGGGGGAACGTTGAGCAGTTCTTC. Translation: CATCIGGNVEQFF.

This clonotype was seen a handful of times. The CDR3 loop is CSARDTGIQETQYF. In nucleotides, the CDR3 is TGCAGTGCTAGAGACACCGGGATCCAAGAGACCCAGTACTTC. The chain couples TRBV20-1 to TRBJ2-5, with D perhaps matching TRBD2 (5 bases). This CDR3 has 14 amino acids. The germline CDR1 and CDR2 sequences are DFQATT and SNEGSKA (reference sequence). Deletions cut 0 bases from V and 1 base from J, with 9 bases between.

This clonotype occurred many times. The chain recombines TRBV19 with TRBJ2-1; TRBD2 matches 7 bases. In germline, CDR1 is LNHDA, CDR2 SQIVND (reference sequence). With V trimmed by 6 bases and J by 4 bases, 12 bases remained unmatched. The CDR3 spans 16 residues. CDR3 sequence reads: CASRVSKAGLYNEQFF. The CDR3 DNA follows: TGTGCCAGTAGAGTATCGAAAGCGGGGCTGTACAATGAGCAGTTCTTC. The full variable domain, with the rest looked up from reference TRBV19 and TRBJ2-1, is DGGITQSPKYLFRKEGQNVTLSCEQNLNHDAMYWYRQDPGQGLRLIYYSQIVNDFQKGDIAEGYSVSREKKESFPLTVTSAQKNPTAFYLCASRVSKAGLYNEQFFGPGTRLTVL.

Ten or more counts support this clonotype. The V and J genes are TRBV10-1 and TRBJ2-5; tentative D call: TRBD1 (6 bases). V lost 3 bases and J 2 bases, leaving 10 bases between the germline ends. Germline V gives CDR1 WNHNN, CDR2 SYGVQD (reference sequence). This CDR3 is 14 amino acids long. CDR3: CASSDLDSQETQYF. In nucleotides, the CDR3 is TGCGCCAGCAGTGACTTGGACAGTCAAGAGACCCAGTACTTC.

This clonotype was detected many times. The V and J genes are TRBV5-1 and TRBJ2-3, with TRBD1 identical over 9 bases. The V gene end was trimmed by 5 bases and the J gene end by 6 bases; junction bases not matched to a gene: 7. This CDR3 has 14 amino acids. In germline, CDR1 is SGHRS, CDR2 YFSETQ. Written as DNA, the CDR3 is TGCGCCAGCAGACTACAGGGGGCAGCCGATACGCAGTATTTT. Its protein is CASRLQGAADTQYF.

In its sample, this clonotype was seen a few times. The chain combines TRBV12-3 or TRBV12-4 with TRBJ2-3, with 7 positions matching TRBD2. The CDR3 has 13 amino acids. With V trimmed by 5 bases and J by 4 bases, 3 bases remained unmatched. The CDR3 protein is CASSRDYSDTQYF. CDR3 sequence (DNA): TGTGCCAGCAGTCGGGACTACTCAGATACGCAGTATTTT.

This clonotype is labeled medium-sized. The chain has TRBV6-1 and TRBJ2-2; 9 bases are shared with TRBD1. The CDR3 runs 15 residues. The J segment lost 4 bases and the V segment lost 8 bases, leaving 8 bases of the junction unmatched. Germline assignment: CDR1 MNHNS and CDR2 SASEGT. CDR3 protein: CASAGQGLLTGELFF. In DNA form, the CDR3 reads TGTGCCAGCGCGGGACAGGGACTTCTCACCGGGGAGCTGTTTTTT.

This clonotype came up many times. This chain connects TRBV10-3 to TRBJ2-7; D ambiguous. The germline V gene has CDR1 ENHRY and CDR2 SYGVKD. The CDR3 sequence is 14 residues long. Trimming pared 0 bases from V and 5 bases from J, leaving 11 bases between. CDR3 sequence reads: CAISESSGIDEQYF. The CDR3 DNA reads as TGTGCCATCAGTGAGTCGAGTGGTATCGACGAGCAGTACTTC.

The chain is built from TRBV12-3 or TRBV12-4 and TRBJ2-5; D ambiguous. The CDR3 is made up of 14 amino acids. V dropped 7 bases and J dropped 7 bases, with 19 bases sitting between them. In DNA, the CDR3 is TGTGCCAGCACCTATACCGGCCTTCTAGGGACCCAGTACTTC. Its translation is CASTYTGLLGTQYF.

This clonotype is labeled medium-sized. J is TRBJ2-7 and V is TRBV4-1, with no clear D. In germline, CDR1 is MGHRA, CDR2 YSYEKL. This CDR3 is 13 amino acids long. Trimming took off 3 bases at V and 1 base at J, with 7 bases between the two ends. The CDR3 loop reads CASSQAISYEQYF. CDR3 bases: TGCGCCAGCAGCCAGGCTATTTCCTACGAGCAGTACTTC.

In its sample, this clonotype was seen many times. The CDR3 DNA is TGCGCCAGCAGCCAAGAGGTGTATACAGGCTCTCAAGAGACCCAGTACTTC. It is translated as CASSQEVYTGSQETQYF. The chain recombines TRBV4-1 with TRBJ2-5; maybe TRBD1 (5 bases). The CDR3 length is 17 residues. The V end lost 0 bases, the J end lost 2 bases, and 16 bases lay between the germline ends. Germline values: CDR1 MGHRA, CDR2 YSYEKL.

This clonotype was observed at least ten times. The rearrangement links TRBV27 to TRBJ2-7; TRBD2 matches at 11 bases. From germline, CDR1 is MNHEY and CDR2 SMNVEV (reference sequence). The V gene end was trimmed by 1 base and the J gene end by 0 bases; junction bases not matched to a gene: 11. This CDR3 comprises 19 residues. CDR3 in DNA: TGTGCCAGCAGTTTATGGCTGGCTAGCGGGGGGACCCACTCCTACGAGCAGTACTTC. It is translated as CASSLWLASGGTHSYEQYF.

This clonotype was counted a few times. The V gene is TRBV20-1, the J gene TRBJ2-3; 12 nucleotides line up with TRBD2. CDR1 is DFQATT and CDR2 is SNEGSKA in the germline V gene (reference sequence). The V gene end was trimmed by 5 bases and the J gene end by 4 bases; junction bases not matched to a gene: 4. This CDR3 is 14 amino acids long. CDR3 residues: CSAVLAGGPDTQYF. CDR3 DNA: TGCAGTGCTGTCCTAGCGGGGGGGCCAGATACGCAGTATTTT.

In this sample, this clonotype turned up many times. The CDR3 sequence: CASSLVPGTANFYEQYF. CDR3 bases: TGTGCCAGCAGCTTAGTCCCTGGGACAGCGAACTTCTACGAGCAGTACTTC. The rearrangement uses TRBV13 and TRBJ2-7, with 7 bases matching TRBD1. CDR3 length: 17 residues. V lost 1 base, J lost 3 bases, and 12 bases stayed unmatched. The germline V gene has CDR1 PRHDT and CDR2 FYEKMQ (reference sequence). Combining the CDR3 with reference TRBV13 and TRBJ2-7 gives the whole variable domain AAGVIQSPRHLIKEKRETATLKCYPIPRHDTVYWYQQGPGQDPQFLISFYEKMQSDKGSIPDRFSAQQFSDYHSELNMSSLELGDSALYFCASSLVPGTANFYEQYFGPGTRLTVT.

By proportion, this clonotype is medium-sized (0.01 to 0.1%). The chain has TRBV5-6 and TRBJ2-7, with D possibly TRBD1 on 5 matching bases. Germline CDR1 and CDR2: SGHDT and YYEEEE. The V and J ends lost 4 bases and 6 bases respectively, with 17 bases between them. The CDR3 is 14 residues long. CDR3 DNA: TGTGCCAGCAGCCCACCGGACACCCGCGGCGAGCAGTACTTC. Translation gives CASSPPDTRGEQYF.

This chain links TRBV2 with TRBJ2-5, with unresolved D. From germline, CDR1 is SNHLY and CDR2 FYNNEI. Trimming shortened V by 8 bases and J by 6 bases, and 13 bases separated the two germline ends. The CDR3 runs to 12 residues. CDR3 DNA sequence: TGTGCCAGCCAGTCCCCCGGAAAGACCCAGTACTTC. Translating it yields CASQSPGKTQYF.

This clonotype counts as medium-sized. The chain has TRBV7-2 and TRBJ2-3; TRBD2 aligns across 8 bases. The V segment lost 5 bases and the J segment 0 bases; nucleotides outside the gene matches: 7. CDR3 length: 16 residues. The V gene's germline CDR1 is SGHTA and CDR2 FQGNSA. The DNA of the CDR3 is TGTGCCAGCAGCGTACGACTAGCGCTTAGCACAGATACGCAGTATTTT. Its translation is CASSVRLALSTDTQYF.